This TCR beta chain was recovered during a study of hypomethylating agent response in myelodysplastic syndrome (TCRdb year 2021). In the study overall: The hypomethylating agent given was azacitidine in about 70% of the 11 patients and decitabine in 3 of 11 patients. Six or seven patients had a response of complete response or hematologic improvement, and roughly five patients did not respond. Response was defined as complete response or hematologic improvement, and any patient who met neither criterion was considered a non-responder. TET2 was the most frequent mutation, present in about 45% of the 11 patients. Of the myelodysplastic syndrome patients in the cohort, several were male and 2 were female. Patients had a mean age of approximately 72 +/- 6.3 years, and a diploid cytogenetic profile was the most common.

Bulk bone marrow was analyzed without sorting T-cell subsets. Immunosequencing of the TCR beta CDR3 regions was performed on bone marrow from 11 myelodysplastic syndrome patients before and after hypomethylating agent therapy. Each patient contributed a baseline bone marrow plus two to three bone marrows at different post-treatment timepoints for longitudinal repertoire tracking. Genomic DNA was extracted from whole bone marrow, and quality was checked by TapeStation, NanoDrop OneC and PicoGreen assays. Broader findings and caveats from the paper: After hypomethylating agent treatment, no significant change in richness, rarefaction diversity or clonality was seen, either across all patients or within response groups. Novel clonotypes emerged more often in responders, while non-responders showed more contracted clonotypes after treatment. Because the healthy control donors and the MDS patients were not matched by age, the comparison between MDS and healthy samples could have been affected. Only 11 patients were analyzed, so the cohort was small. Whether the shared GLIPH2 clusters possibly recognize novel MDS antigens was not confirmed and still needs to be tested experimentally.

A note on this clone: Which antigen it targets is not known. Base-call qualities are not available, and no considerably larger clone is one nucleotide away.

Libraries were made using the immunoSEQ multiplex PCR assay. Survey resolution was applied, with two replicates of around 200 ng each being run for a total of around 400 ng of DNA per sample. Rearranged TCRB sequences in genomic DNA were detected with the hsTCRB kit, which uses multiplex PCR primers directed at V and J genes. To amplify the CDR3 region, the first PCR ran for around 30 cycles with the QIAGEN Multiplex PCR Kit. A second PCR of around 8 cycles attached sample barcodes and Illumina adapters to each replicate. A QuantStudio 6 together with the KAPA library quantification kit was used to quantify the pooled libraries. About 15 pM of pooled libraries was sequenced on an Illumina MiSeq using 156-cycle single-end reads and a 15-cycle index read. Under the source paper's analysis protocol: Of around 170,000 unique clonotypes, 1.7% were flagged by VDJdb annotation as previously reported viral-epitope-specific. The immunoSEQ Data Assistant and immunoSEQ Analyzer converted raw reads into normalized, annotated TCRB repertoires. BioAnalyzer and version 0.6.5 of the immunarch R package were the tools used for clonotype analysis. Every repertoire was downsampled to the clone count of the smallest repertoire before richness was estimated. Fisher's exact tests classified clonotypes as expanded, contracted or novel, with novel meaning zero frequency before treatment. Significantly changed CDR3 beta sequences were clustered with GLIPH2 at simulation_depth=1000 and kmer_min_depth=3, and CDR3s shorter than five residues were left out. In its TCRdb copy, this immuneACCESS table keeps in-frame sequences only and misses some clones. Where compared with another copy, unresolved V genes explain less than half of these, and the others have no known cause. V, J and clone size are those of that table, while D and trimming were read from the DNA. This sample gives over 6,000 clones in total; 82% of them show up just once. The top ten clonotypes cover 9.7% of the sample.

Specimen: bone marrow, collected before or after starting hypomethylating agent treatment for myelodysplastic syndrome (not recorded which). The source of this sequence is a human donor with myelodysplastic syndrome.

The CDR3 in this case is CASSLHRTSGSPYNEQFF. At the DNA level, the sequence is TGCGCCAGCAGCTTGCATCGGACTAGCGGGAGTCCCTACAATGAGCAGTTCTTC. In this chain, TRBV5-1 is recombined with TRBJ2-1; TRBD2 agrees with 13 junctional bases. The CDR3 measures 18 amino acids from cysteine to phenylalanine. Only the CDR3 DNA stays, 54 bases, in frame from base 1. The CDR1 and CDR2 encoded by the germline V gene are SGHRS and YFSETQ. V lost 1 base and J lost 2 bases, and the count of bases not matched to a germline gene is 6.